One T cell receptor beta chain is described in this entry. Its cognate antigen is unknown. The sample is drawn from a study of memory CD4+ T cells and cytomegalovirus serostatus. Study-wide background: Of the healthy Belgian adults, 8 to 10 were CMV seropositive and around 22 seronegative.

Under the authors' procedure: After removing out-of-frame reads, 2 million to 2.5 million distinct TCRbeta sequences remained. Method: immunoSEQ multiplex PCR; TCRdb's copy keeps in-frame clones and lacks some. The DNA gave D and trimming, while V, J and clone size come from that table. The repertoire holds about 100,000 clones, with approximately 80% as singletons. The sort gate was single viable CD3+CD4+CD8-CD45RO+ cells for memory CD4+ T cells. The germline CDR1 and CDR2 sequences are LNHDA and SQIVND (reference sequence). The CDR3 has 15 residues. The ends were cut back, 5 bases at V and 7 bases at J, with 20 bases in the middle. General study points: Of around 160 reported CMV TCRbeta sequences, under 70 were found in memory CD4+ repertoires. Repertoires predicted CMV serostatus with median bootstrapped AUC of about 0.95.

The source of this sequence is an adult in good health and CMV-seropositive. The genes are TRBV19 and TRBJ1-2, with D unclear. Material: memory CD4+ T cells from blood. The CDR3 DNA reads TGTGCCAGTAGTTTACCACTCGCCCAGATGCTTGGCTACACCTTC. Amino acids: CASSLPLAQMLGYTF.